The clone carrying this TCR beta chain was picked up one time. Its antigen is unidentified. Repertoires were generated with immunoSEQ multiplex PCR, while TCRdb's copy carries only in-frame clones and drops some. The sample shows some 8,000 clones, around 90% of them seen only once. These data are taken from a study of OX40 agonist ivuxolimab in advanced cancers. Whole-study context: An agonistic anti-OX40 (CD134) antibody, ivuxolimab, was used to treat the patients.

The CDR3 has 13 amino acids. Germline V gene lookup returns CDR1 LNHDA and CDR2 SQIVND (reference sequence). V lost 6 bases, J lost 5 bases, and 13 bases lay in between. Whole-study results and caveats: Blood T cells, both CD4+ and CD8+, expanded clonally by week 6 at 0.1 to 3.0 mg/kg.

The sample here was CD4+ or CD8+ T cells sorted from blood, taken in a trial of the OX40 agonist ivuxolimab. The J gene is TRBJ2-5, the V gene TRBV19; D is perhaps TRBD2 (6 bases). This receptor was identified in an adult with an advanced solid tumor such as melanoma, head and neck, liver or kidney cancer. The CDR3 bases are TGTGCCAGTAGCGGGAGCGGTGTCGAGACCCAGTACTTC. Translated, it gives CASSGSGVETQYF.